This entry lists 26 T cell receptor beta chains sequenced from one sample in a study of blood T cell repertoires in COVID-19. This table comes from immunoSEQ multiplex PCR, and its TCRdb copy is limited to in-frame clones, with some not included. The sample includes 300,000 to 400,000 clones, around nine tenths of them seen just once. The sample comprised PBMCs or T cells enriched from blood (not recorded which). The receptor set was obtained from a woman between 25 and 40 years old with acute COVID-19.

This clone has a single count. The chain uses TRBV5-1 and TRBJ2-1, with D possibly TRBD1 on 5 matching bases. The V gene lost 0 bases and the J gene lost 0 bases, with 10 bases spanning the gap. The CDR3 is 16 amino acids. The V gene's germline CDR1 is SGHRS and CDR2 YFSETQ. CDR3: CASSLGQSSSYNEQFF. Here the CDR3 DNA reads TGCGCCAGCAGCTTGGGACAGTCGAGCTCCTACAATGAGCAGTTCTTC.

The gene calls are TRBV5-1 and TRBJ2-1; 9 bases agree with TRBD1. V lost 4 bases to trimming and J lost 8 bases; unmatched junction nucleotides: 10. The V gene's germline CDR1 is SGHRS and CDR2 YFSETQ. This CDR3 comprises 15 residues. The chain's CDR3 is CASSGPGQGGDEQFF. In nucleotides, the CDR3 is TGCGCCAGCAGCGGACCGGGACAGGGAGGGGATGAGCAGTTCTTC.

This clone was detected only a few times. V gene TRBV5-1 combines with J gene TRBJ2-2, with D uncertain. The CDR3 covers 12 residues. Germline CDR1 is SGHRS and CDR2 is YFSETQ. V lost 7 bases to trimming and J lost 4 bases, with 8 bases between them. CDR3 DNA sequence: TGCGCCAGCCTTACGGGCACCGGGGAGCTGTTTTTT. Amino acids: CASLTGTGELFF.

V is TRBV18 and J is TRBJ1-4, with TRBD1 matching 8 bases. Germline assignment: CDR1 KGHSH and CDR2 LQKENI. J gave up 8 bases and V 6 bases, and 11 bases lay outside the gene matches. The CDR3 runs to 15 residues. The CDR3 nucleotides are TGTGCCAGCTCTTCTCGGACAGGGTTTACAGAAAAACTGTTTTTT. It translates to CASSSRTGFTEKLFF.

This clone was observed a handful of times. The V gene is TRBV14, the J gene TRBJ2-1, with 10 bases aligning to TRBD2. The CDR3 runs to 16 residues. The J segment lost 6 bases and the V segment lost 2 bases, leaving 7 bases of the junction unmatched. Germline-derived CDR1 and CDR2 are SGHDN and FVKESK. The CDR3 sequence is CASSQKPGLARNEQFF. The CDR3 nucleotides read TGTGCCAGCAGCCAAAAACCGGGACTAGCGCGCAATGAGCAGTTCTTC.

The chain couples TRBV18 to TRBJ1-2, with 8 bases fitting TRBD1. Germline V gene data show CDR1 as KGHSH and CDR2 as LQKENI. The CDR3 has 14 residues. The V gene end was trimmed by 5 bases and the J gene end by 7 bases; junction bases not matched to a gene: 9. The CDR3 reads CASSRSGQELGYTF. Written as DNA, the CDR3 is TGTGCCAGCTCAAGATCGGGACAGGAGCTTGGCTACACCTTC.

DNA of the CDR3: TGTGCCAGCAGCCAAGAGTGGCAGCCTCACGACAGGTATGGCTACACCTTC. Amino acids: CASSQEWQPHDRYGYTF. The chain employs TRBV3-1 (or the pseudogene TRBV3-2) and TRBJ1-2, with D perhaps TRBD1 (6 bases). Germline V gene data show CDR1 as LGHDT and CDR2 as YNNKEL (reference sequence). V shed 0 bases and J shed 5 bases, with 19 bases lying between them. This CDR3 is 17 amino acids long.

The chain joins TRBV3-1 (or the pseudogene TRBV3-2) to TRBJ2-2; D remains unclear. Germline CDR1 is LGHDT and CDR2 is YNNKEL (reference sequence). Trimming stripped 4 bases from V and 0 bases from J, with 12 bases between. The CDR3 consists of 16 residues. The CDR3 region is CASSPPRQTNTGELFF. The CDR3 DNA reads TGTGCCAGCAGCCCGCCTAGGCAGACGAACACCGGGGAGCTGTTTTTT.

V gene TRBV5-1 combines with J gene TRBJ2-7; 8 bases are shared with TRBD1. The CDR3 has 12 amino acids. The trim removed 4 bases at V and 10 bases at J, leaving 7 bases unmatched. Germline CDR1 SGHRS, CDR2 YFSETQ. The CDR3 is CASSPDRGDQYF. CDR3 in DNA: TGCGCCAGCAGCCCCGACAGGGGCGATCAGTACTTC.

The CDR3 DNA is TGTGCCAGCAGTGAAAAACTCTCCTATAATTCACCCCTCCACTTT. As protein: CASSEKLSYNSPLHF. J is TRBJ1-6 and V is TRBV2, with no clear D. The CDR3 covers 15 residues. Germline V lookup: CDR1 SNHLY, CDR2 FYNNEI. V lost 2 bases and J lost 0, with 5 bases in between.

V usage is TRBV12-3 or TRBV12-4 and J usage is TRBJ1-2; D is undetermined. This CDR3 is built from 11 residues. Trimming cost V 6 bases and J 5 bases, with 7 bases left between them. The CDR3 DNA reads as TGTGCCAGCAGGCGTTATTATGGCTACACCTTC. Translating gives CASRRYYGYTF.

V and J are TRBV7-2 and TRBJ1-4, with TRBD1 matching 7 bases. The V and J ends lost 5 bases and 8 bases, in that order; junction bases with no gene match: 14. There are 16 residues in the CDR3. Germline CDR1 and CDR2: SGHTA and FQGNSA. CDR3 protein: CASSIKRGLGPEKLFF. The CDR3 DNA reads TGTGCCAGCAGCATTAAAAGGGGGCTCGGACCGGAAAAACTGTTTTTT.

This chain connects TRBV10-2 to TRBJ2-7; 7 bases line up with TRBD1. The CDR3 spans 14 residues. Germline lookup yields CDR1 WSHSY and CDR2 SAAADI. The V and J ends lost 7 bases and 3 bases, in that order; junction bases with no gene match: 9. This CDR3 reads CASMIRDRHYEQYF. The CDR3 DNA is TGCGCCAGCATGATCCGGGACAGACACTACGAGCAGTACTTC.

The chain uses TRBV5-4 and TRBJ1-6, with D possibly matching TRBD1 (6 bases). The germline gives CDR1 SGHNT, CDR2 YYREEE (reference sequence). This CDR3 region has 14 residues. The V end lost 0 bases, the J end lost 5 bases, and 6 bases lay between the germline ends. The CDR3 is CASSLGQDNSPLHF. The CDR3 nucleotides read TGTGCCAGCAGCTTGGGACAGGATAATTCACCCCTCCACTTT.

This rearrangement joins TRBV5-1 to TRBJ1-5; possible D gene TRBD1, 5 bases. V lost 4 bases and J lost 4, with 12 bases in between. This CDR3 comprises 14 residues. Germline CDR1 and CDR2: SGHRS and YFSETQ. CDR3 residues: CASSPGGGNQPQHF. The DNA of the CDR3 is TGCGCCAGCAGCCCCGGCGGGGGAAATCAGCCCCAGCATTTT.

The chain couples TRBV30 to TRBJ1-2; D perhaps matches TRBD1 (6 bases). The V gene lost 1 base and the J gene lost 4 bases, with 13 bases spanning the gap. CDR3 length: 14 amino acids. Germline V gene lookup returns CDR1 GTSNPN and CDR2 SVGIG (reference sequence). The CDR3 region is CAWSAKRGLYGYTF. In nucleotides, the CDR3 is TGTGCCTGGAGTGCGAAGCGGGGGCTCTATGGCTACACCTTC.

The chain uses TRBV5-6 and TRBJ2-7; possible D gene TRBD1, 5 bases. The V and J ends lost 2 bases and 6 bases respectively, with 12 bases between them. The CDR3 runs 13 residues. From germline, CDR1 is SGHDT and CDR2 YYEEEE. The CDR3 sequence is CASSLYSGIEQYF. The DNA for the CDR3 is TGTGCCAGCAGCTTATATTCAGGGATCGAGCAGTACTTC.

This clone appeared once. The chain employs TRBV19 and TRBJ1-5, with D possibly being TRBD1 (5 bases). Deletions cut 3 bases from V and 2 bases from J, with 14 bases between. This CDR3 contains 16 residues. Germline V gives CDR1 LNHDA, CDR2 SQIVND (reference sequence). The CDR3 is CASSIPGQGGNQPQHF. The CDR3 DNA follows: TGTGCCAGTAGTATCCCCGGACAAGGGGGCAATCAGCCCCAGCATTTT.

The chain recombines TRBV6-2 or TRBV6-3 with TRBJ2-1; D unclear. This CDR3 region has 13 residues. CDR1 is MNHEY, CDR2 SVGEGT, per germline. Trimming removed 6 bases from V and 3 bases from J, with 9 bases in between. CDR3 sequence reads: CASSLDNYNEQFF. CDR3 bases: TGTGCCAGCAGCTTAGACAACTACAATGAGCAGTTCTTC.

This clone appeared once. The chain recombines TRBV10-2 with TRBJ1-3; possible D gene TRBD1, 5 bases. Trimming stripped 2 bases from V and 0 bases from J, with 11 bases between. This CDR3 is built from 16 residues. Looked up from germline, CDR1 is WSHSY and CDR2 is SAAADI. CDR3 nucleotides: TGCGCCAGCAGTGAGCACGGCAGGGCCTCTGGAAACACCATATATTTT. Its protein is CASSEHGRASGNTIYF.

The V gene is TRBV7-9, the J gene TRBJ2-7, with D unclear. Trimming cost V 5 bases and J 3 bases, with 5 bases left between them. The CDR3 length is 11 residues. CDR1 is SEHNR, CDR2 FQNEAQ, per germline (reference sequence). CDR3 nucleotides: TGTGCCAGCAGCCCTAACTACGAGCAGTACTTC. As protein: CASSPNYEQYF. The variable domain in full, completed from reference TRBV7-9 and TRBJ2-7, reads DTGVSQNPRHKITKRGQNVTFRCDPISEHNRLYWYRQTLGQGPEFLTYFQNEAQLEKSRLLSDRFSAERPKGSFSTLEIQRTEQGDSAMYLCASSPNYEQYFGPGTRLTVT.

J is TRBJ1-6 and V is TRBV4-1, with 9 bases that match TRBD1. After removal of 2 bases from V and 10 bases from J, the junction contained 9 bases not matched to a gene. The CDR3 has 16 amino acids. Looked up from germline, CDR1 is MGHRA and CDR2 is YSYEKL. The CDR3 DNA follows: TGCGCCAGCAGCCAAACCCCGGGACAGGGTGCCTCACCCCTCCACTTT. Its translation is CASSQTPGQGASPLHF.

This clone was counted between two and nine times. The CDR3 DNA is TGTGCCACCAGTGTGACACGTAGTTCCCAAACCGGGGAGCTGTTTTTT. It yields the protein CATSVTRSSQTGELFF. The rearrangement joins TRBV24-1 to TRBJ2-2; D is ambiguous. CDR1 KGHDR and CDR2 SFDVKD come from the germline V gene. The V gene lost 5 bases and the J gene lost 5 bases, with 17 bases spanning the gap. This CDR3 has 16 residues.

This clone was seen a single time. This rearrangement joins TRBV5-6 to TRBJ2-7, with D uncertain. CDR1 and CDR2 from the germline V gene are SGHDT and YYEEEE. Trimming cost V 2 bases and J 1 base, with 4 bases left between them. There are 12 residues in the CDR3. The DNA for the CDR3 is TGTGCCAGCAGCTTAACTTCCTACGAGCAGTACTTC. It specifies CASSLTSYEQYF. Supplemented by reference TRBV5-6 and TRBJ2-7, the full variable domain reads DAGVTQSPTHLIKTRGQQVTLRCSPKSGHDTVSWYQQALGQGPQFIFQYYEEEERQRGNFPDRFSGHQFPNYSSELNVNALLLGDSALYLCASSLTSYEQYFGPGTRLTVT.

The chain carries TRBV24-1 and TRBJ2-1, with a weak D call TRBD1 (6 bases). V was shortened by 7 bases and J by 2 bases, with 14 bases between the two germline ends. CDR3 length: 15 residues. Germline V lookup: CDR1 KGHDR, CDR2 SFDVKD. In nucleotides, the CDR3 is TGTGCCACCAGCGGAACAGGGTCCGCCTACAATGAGCAGTTCTTC. Translating it yields CATSGTGSAYNEQFF.

This rearrangement joins TRBV29-1 to TRBJ2-7; possible D gene TRBD2, 6 bases. Per the germline V gene, CDR1 is SQVTM and CDR2 is ANQGSEA. This CDR3 spans 14 amino acids. V lost 7 bases and J 0 bases, leaving 16 bases between the germline ends. The CDR3 region has the DNA TGCAGCGCCGGGGGACGAGGAAGCTCCTACGAGCAGTACTTC. Its translation is CSAGGRGSSYEQYF.